This T cell receptor (beta chain) was captured by sequencing in a study of T-cell memory formation after mild COVID-19 (dated by TCRdb to the early 2020s). The study in broad terms: TCR sequence clusters from the two donors were found to be largely donor specific. In a couple of donors, T-cell clones that expanded and contracted after mild COVID-19 were followed by sequencing TCRalpha and TCRbeta repertoires longitudinally. The cohort comprised two young, previously healthy adult volunteers, one female and one male.

The paper's findings and limits, for the study overall: SARS-CoV-2 specificity of the second-wave clones peaking on day 37 was not confirmed. The detection of some responding clones in pre-infection memory suggests that pre-existing cross-reactive memory T cells joined the SARS-CoV-2 response. The study covered only a couple of mild cases, and larger cohorts including severe cases with pre-infection samples were considered necessary. From day 15 to 85, contracting clones showed balanced CD4/CD8 phenotypes, whereas a second wave of clones that expanded from day 15 to 37 leaned towards CD4+. Contracting CD4+ clones turned up mainly in the CM and EM memory subsets, whereas EMRA was where CD8+ clones were enriched.

The run used an Illumina NovaSeq 6000. TCRalpha and TCRbeta cDNA libraries were constructed by 5'RACE with constant-segment primers, with sample barcodes and unique molecular identifiers being introduced. RNA was extracted from every sample with Trizol reagent. Libraries were amplified in two PCR steps, with a second sample barcode and Illumina TruSeq adapters added in the second step. The libraries were sequenced on an Illumina NovaSeq using 2 x 150 bp paired-end reads. Regarding the original processing steps: The reads were demultiplexed and collapsed into UMI-guided consensus sequences using migec v1.2.7. With mixcr v2.1.11, UMI consensuses were aligned to TRA and TRB V and J templates and assembled into clonotypes. A clonotype was counted as expanded or contracted only if both edgeR and NoisET called the change significant, with noise models trained on biological replicates. For edgeR calls, a false discovery rate-adjusted p below 0.01 and a log2 fold-change threshold of 1 were applied. As an exploratory analysis of dynamics, max-normalized trajectories of the 1000 most abundant clonotypes were examined with PCA combined with hierarchical clustering. Each responding clone was given a CD4 or CD8 phenotype based on the CD4+ and CD8+ repertoires, which had been sequenced separately. The public reads were run again by TCRdb, first through fastp at Q25 and then through MiXCR, and only productive beta chains were kept. Identical CDR3 protein sequences are pooled into one entry, listed with their most common genes and DNA. The authors' filters were not applied to this entry. For this sample the table gives roughly 310,000 distinct CDR3 sequences, of which about 16% were detected only once. The biggest ten clones account for more than 20% of the sample.

Ficoll-Paque density gradient centrifugation was used to isolate PBMCs. This clonotype was seen only a few times. It lacks a known antigen. No base-level quality is on record; no much larger clone is a single base apart. Its CDR3 holds 12 amino acids, cysteine through phenylalanine. The entry retains the CDR3 DNA only, 36 bases that are in frame from base 1. Trimming costs V 3 bases and J 4 bases, and their ends lie 7 bases apart. CDR1 and CDR2 are drawn from the germline V gene: KGHSH, LQKENI. This chain is built from TRBV18 and TRBJ2-7; too little of a D gene remains to name it. This TCR derives from a man aged 18 to 29 who had mild COVID-19 (a few samples of this study predate the infection). The sample titles of this study are shuffled in the database, so cell type and time point are left out; the donor was told from shared clones. Sequenced material: PBMCs or a T cell subset sorted from them (not recorded which). The CDR3 reads CASSPAQYEQYF. The nucleotides read TGTGCCAGCTCACCGGCACAGTACGAGCAGTACTTC. The full variable domain, completed from the reference TRBV18 and TRBJ2-7 proteins outside the CDR3, reads NAGVMQNPRHLVRRRGQEARLRCSPMKGHSHVYWYRQLPEEGLKFMVYLQKENIIDESGMPKERFSAEFPKEGPSILRIQQVVRGDSAAYFCASSPAQYEQYFGPGTRLTVT.